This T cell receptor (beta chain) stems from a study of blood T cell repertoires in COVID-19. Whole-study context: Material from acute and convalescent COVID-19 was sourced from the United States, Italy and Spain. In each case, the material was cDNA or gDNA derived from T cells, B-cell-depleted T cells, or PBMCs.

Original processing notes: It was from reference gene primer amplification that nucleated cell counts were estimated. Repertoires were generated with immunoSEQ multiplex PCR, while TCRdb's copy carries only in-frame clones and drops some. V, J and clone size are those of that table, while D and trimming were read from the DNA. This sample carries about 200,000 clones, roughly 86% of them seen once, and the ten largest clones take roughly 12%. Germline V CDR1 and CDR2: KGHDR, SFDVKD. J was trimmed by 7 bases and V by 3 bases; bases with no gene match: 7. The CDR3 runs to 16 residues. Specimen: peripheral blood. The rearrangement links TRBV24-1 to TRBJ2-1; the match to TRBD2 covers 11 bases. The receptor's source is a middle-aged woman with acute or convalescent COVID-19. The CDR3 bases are TGTGCCACCAGTGATCTAGCGGGAGGAACACTTAATGAGCAGTTCTTC. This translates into CATSDLAGGTLNEQFF.